This T cell receptor beta chain was sequenced during a study of Tregs in tolerant kidney transplant recipients. General study points: This study did not directly address biological reproducibility.

The CDR3 runs 14 residues. Germline CDR1 and CDR2: SSHAT and FNYEAQ (reference sequence). Trimming took 5 bases from V and 3 from J, leaving 14 bases between them. TCRdb's copy holds only in-frame clones and misses some; the assay was immunoSEQ multiplex PCR. The table includes some 250,000 clones, roughly 84% detected once. This clone was observed a single time. Its target is unknown. Sequencing used CD4+ T cells from blood. The receptor was derived from a human donor in good health. J is TRBJ2-7 and V is TRBV7-7; D is perhaps TRBD2 (5 bases). The CDR3 nucleotides are TGTGCCAGCAGCCTCGCGACGAGCGGCTACGAGCAGTACTTC. As protein: CASSLATSGYEQYF.